The clone carrying this TCR beta chain was detected once. What it binds is unknown. This specimen belongs to a study of cytomegalovirus exposure and HLA in healthy donors. The study's findings and limits: On later analysis, the bulk of CMV-associated TCR beta chains appeared to be HLA-restricted. Equally common other TCR beta chains were less clonally expanded than HLA-associated ones, a later analysis found.

V was pared by 1 base and J by 3 bases, with 2 bases of the junction left unmatched. There are 15 residues in the CDR3. Looked up from germline, CDR1 is MGHRA and CDR2 is YSYEKL. The PCR was carried out with 60 Vbeta primers and 13 Jbeta primers. In the original processing: Unique TCR beta chains numbered approximately 80 million in a later analysis, with approximately 10 million shared. Measured with immunoSEQ multiplex PCR; TCRdb has only the in-frame clones, and not every one. V, J and clone size derive from that table, while D and trimming were established from the DNA sequence. The sample lists about 140,000 clones; almost 85% were seen once.

The sequence came from a man younger than 45 in good health and CMV-seropositive. The sequencing input was PBMCs. The chain couples TRBV4-1 to TRBJ1-2, with TRBD1 matching 10 bases. The CDR3 bases are TGCGCCAGCAGCCAAGGGACAGGGGGGGACTATGGCTACACCTTC. The encoded protein is CASSQGTGGDYGYTF.